The 31 T cell receptor beta chains reported below all come from one sample, sequenced in a study of T cell changes during pregnancy in multiple sclerosis. Sequencing used immunoSEQ multiplex PCR; TCRdb keeps in-frame clones, though not all of them. The sample records under 110,000 clones, 85% to 95% being singletons. The sequencing used peripheral blood, collected after pregnancy. These receptor sequences come from a female donor with multiple sclerosis, enrolled in a pregnancy study.

The rearrangement links TRBV6-1 to TRBJ2-7, with D possibly matching TRBD2 (6 bases). Trimming shortened V by 5 bases and J by 4 bases, and 15 bases separated the two germline ends. The CDR3 totals 14 residues. Looked up from germline, CDR1 is MNHNS and CDR2 is SASEGT. This CDR3 reads CASSPRGNLYEQYF. DNA for the CDR3: TGTGCCAGCAGTCCCCGCGGGAATTTGTACGAGCAGTACTTC.

J is TRBJ1-1 and V is TRBV5-8; D is unresolved. Germline CDR1 SGHTS, CDR2 YDEGEE. Trimming removed 2 bases at V and 1 base at J, with 12 bases between. The CDR3 is 15 residues long. The CDR3 DNA is TGTGCCAGCAGCTTCCGTCCCCGAGGGAACACTGAAGCTTTCTTT. Translating gives CASSFRPRGNTEAFF.

The gene calls are TRBV5-6 and TRBJ2-3, with 9 bases matching TRBD2. Germline trimming cut 3 bases from V and 2 bases from J; bases unmatched to any gene: 7. This CDR3 region has 16 residues. CDR1 is SGHDT, CDR2 YYEEEE, per germline. CDR3 residues: CASSWGLAGLTDTQYF. DNA of the CDR3: TGTGCCAGCAGCTGGGGGCTAGCGGGGCTCACAGATACGCAGTATTTT.

This rearrangement joins TRBV6-4 to TRBJ2-7; maybe TRBD2 (5 bases). The CDR3 is 12 residues long. Trimming left V 7 bases short and J 3 bases short, with 10 bases between. Germline V CDR1 and CDR2: MRHNA, SNTAGT. DNA of the CDR3: TGTGCCAGCACGTGTCGGGGCTACGAGCAGTACTTC. Translation gives CASTCRGYEQYF.

The genes are TRBV5-1 and TRBJ2-1; 7 bases agree with TRBD2. Germline V gene data show CDR1 as SGHRS and CDR2 as YFSETQ. The CDR3 extends over 16 amino acids. With V trimmed by 4 bases and J by 2 bases, 9 bases remained unmatched. The chain's CDR3 is CASSLQRGGAYNEQFF. CDR3 sequence (DNA): TGCGCCAGCAGCCTACAGCGGGGTGGAGCCTACAATGAGCAGTTCTTC.

V gene TRBV27 combines with J gene TRBJ2-1; TRBD2 agrees at 12 bases. Germline V gene data show CDR1 as MNHEY and CDR2 as SMNVEV (reference sequence). Trimming cost V 6 bases and J 9 bases; bases outside gene matches: 12. This CDR3 spans 16 amino acids. CDR3 sequence reads: CASRYTLAGGPGEQFF. The DNA for the CDR3 is TGTGCCAGCAGATATACTCTAGCGGGAGGGCCGGGTGAGCAGTTCTTC.

V gene TRBV20-1 combines with J gene TRBJ1-2, with D possibly matching TRBD1 (5 bases). V was shortened by 2 bases and J by 6 bases, with 7 bases between the two germline ends. CDR1 is DFQATT, CDR2 SNEGSKA, per germline (reference sequence). CDR3 size: 11 residues. The DNA for the CDR3 is TGCAGTGCTAGAACAGGTGATGGCTACACCTTC. The encoded protein is CSARTGDGYTF.

This sequence joins TRBV7-9 and TRBJ1-3; maybe TRBD1 (5 bases). Germline V gene lookup returns CDR1 SEHNR and CDR2 FQNEAQ (reference sequence). The CDR3 runs to 15 residues. V lost 8 bases and J lost 0, with 14 bases in between. The CDR3 sequence is CASSAGPNSGNTIYF. The CDR3 coding sequence is TGTGCCAGCTCGGCAGGGCCAAACTCTGGAAACACCATATATTTT.

The J gene is TRBJ2-1, the V gene TRBV28; TRBD2 agrees at 7 bases. Germline V lookup: CDR1 MDHEN, CDR2 SYDVKM. After removal of 4 bases from V and 6 bases from J, the junction contained 9 bases not matched to a gene. The length of the CDR3 is 15 residues. The CDR3 loop reads CASSSLSGGLNEQFF. CDR3 DNA: TGTGCCAGCAGTTCTCTGTCGGGAGGCCTCAATGAGCAGTTCTTC.

V gene TRBV5-4 combines with J gene TRBJ2-7; 7 bases are shared with TRBD1. Losses at the gene ends were 2 bases for V and 10 bases for J; bases not matched to a gene: 12. Germline values: CDR1 SGHNT, CDR2 YYREEE (reference sequence). CDR3 length: 14 amino acids. In DNA, the CDR3 is TGTGCCAGCAGCTTCGCGGACAGGCACGGAGAACAGTACTTC. Translating it yields CASSFADRHGEQYF.

This chain connects TRBV5-1 to TRBJ1-5; 10 positions agree with TRBD1. Germline values: CDR1 SGHRS, CDR2 YFSETQ. The CDR3 consists of 15 residues. J was trimmed by 4 bases and V by 0 bases; bases with no gene match: 1. CDR3 residues: CASSLGTGGNQPQHF. DNA of the CDR3: TGCGCCAGCAGCTTGGGGACAGGGGGAAATCAGCCCCAGCATTTT.

The V call is TRBV28, the J call TRBJ2-1; TRBD2 matches 8 bases. This CDR3 is built from 19 residues. J gave up 5 bases and V 4 bases, and 19 bases lay outside the gene matches. CDR1 is MDHEN, CDR2 SYDVKM, per germline. The DNA of the CDR3 is TGTGCCAGCAGTTCAATATCCATTCCTCGCAGCGGGGGACACAATGAGCAGTTCTTC. This translates into CASSSISIPRSGGHNEQFF.

The chain employs TRBV6-1 and TRBJ1-2; a weak D match, TRBD1 (5 bases). The CDR3 spans 14 residues. Trimming cost V 2 bases and J 0 bases, with 7 bases left between them. Germline V gene sequence: CDR1 MNHNS, CDR2 SASEGT. The CDR3 bases are TGTGCCAGCAGTGAAAGGGGTCCTAACTATGGCTACACCTTC. This encodes CASSERGPNYGYTF.

V is TRBV15 and J is TRBJ1-1; 7 bases are a match to TRBD1. This CDR3 region has 17 residues. The V segment lost 1 base and the J segment 1 base; nucleotides outside the gene matches: 9. Germline CDR1 reads LNHNV; CDR2 reads YYDKDF (reference sequence). CDR3 sequence: CATSRGRGGQKNTEAFF. DNA of the CDR3: TGTGCCACCAGCAGAGGGAGAGGGGGACAGAAGAACACTGAAGCTTTCTTT.

This chain connects TRBV2 to TRBJ1-2; 8 bases map to TRBD1. Germline CDR1 reads SNHLY; CDR2 reads FYNNEI. After removal of 5 bases from V and 2 bases from J, the junction contained 7 bases not matched to a gene. CDR3 size: 15 residues. The CDR3 DNA reads as TGTGCCAGCAGTCTCCGGGCAGGGGGCAACTATGGCTACACCTTC. Its protein is CASSLRAGGNYGYTF. Full variable domain (missing parts from reference TRBV2 and TRBJ1-2): EPEVTQTPSHQVTQMGQEVILRCVPISNHLYFYWYRQILGQKVEFLVSFYNNEISEKSEIFDDQFSVERPDGSNFTLKIRSTKLEDSAMYFCASSLRAGGNYGYTFGSGTRLTVV.

This chain joins TRBV6-5 and TRBJ2-7; TRBD1 agrees at 7 bases. This CDR3 is 15 amino acids long. V was pared by 2 bases and J by 3 bases, with 7 bases of the junction left unmatched. Germline V CDR1 and CDR2: MNHEY, SVGAGI. The CDR3 protein is CASSYDSTGYYEQYF. The DNA of the CDR3 is TGTGCCAGCAGTTACGATTCGACAGGGTACTACGAGCAGTACTTC.

In its sample, this clone was seen once. J is TRBJ1-1 and V is TRBV5-1, with 7 bases that match TRBD1. V shed 5 bases, J shed 0 bases, and the junction held 7 bases outside the gene matches. Germline V lookup: CDR1 SGHRS, CDR2 YFSETQ. This CDR3 has 15 amino acids. The CDR3 region has the DNA TGCGCCAGCAGGCTCCCGGGACAGATGAACACTGAAGCTTTCTTT. Translation gives CASRLPGQMNTEAFF.

The J gene is TRBJ2-5, the V gene TRBV19; 8 bases agree with TRBD2. The V and J ends lost 4 bases and 3 bases, in that order; junction bases with no gene match: 1. This CDR3 comprises 13 residues. Germline-derived CDR1 and CDR2 are LNHDA and SQIVND (reference sequence). CDR3 coding DNA: TGTGCCAGTAGTAGGGGACTAGAAGAGACCCAGTACTTC. Protein: CASSRGLEETQYF.

The chain couples TRBV29-1 to TRBJ2-7; 12 nucleotides match TRBD2. Germline V lookup: CDR1 SQVTM, CDR2 ANQGSEA. CDR3 size: 15 residues. The junction had 7 bases not matched to a gene; V was cut back by 7 bases and J by 0 bases. CDR3 DNA sequence: TGCAGCGCTTGGACTAGCGGGGCGAGCTCCTACGAGCAGTACTTC. It translates to CSAWTSGASSYEQYF.

This chain links TRBV5-4 with TRBJ1-4; 8 positions match TRBD1. Germline values: CDR1 SGHNT, CDR2 YYREEE (reference sequence). The CDR3 spans 13 residues. V dropped 0 bases and J dropped 8; count of bases not matched to a gene: 0. The CDR3 DNA follows: TGTGCCAGCAGCTTGGGACAGGGGGAAAAACTGTTTTTT. This gives the protein CASSLGQGEKLFF.

A word on this clone: Within the sample, other DNA sequences also encode this same CDR3. The chain recombines TRBV19 with TRBJ1-1; D is unclear. CDR3 length: 14 amino acids. Germline CDR1 and CDR2: LNHDA and SQIVND (reference sequence). The V end was cut by 5 bases, the J end by 3 bases, with 13 bases between. CDR3 residues: CASSPRGEDTEAFF. The DNA for the CDR3 is TGTGCCAGTAGTCCCCGGGGTGAAGACACTGAAGCTTTCTTT.

This rearrangement joins TRBV27 to TRBJ1-2; the D gene is possibly TRBD1 (5 bases). The CDR3 spans 16 residues. Germline values: CDR1 MNHEY, CDR2 SMNVEV (reference sequence). The V and J ends lost 5 bases and 2 bases respectively, with 18 bases between them. Here the CDR3 DNA reads TGTGCCAGCAGTCCCAGGGTTGGGGAGGGGAACTATGGCTACACCTTC. It specifies CASSPRVGEGNYGYTF.

This chain links TRBV29-1 with TRBJ2-4; D is possibly TRBD1 (6 bases). The germline V gene encodes CDR1 SQVTM and CDR2 ANQGSEA. CDR3 length: 11 residues. V dropped 5 bases and J dropped 7 bases, with 9 bases sitting between them. The CDR3 reads CSVRQDNIQYF. The CDR3 nucleotides read TGCAGCGTTAGACAGGATAACATTCAGTACTTC.

This chain connects TRBV6-1 to TRBJ2-7; 7 bases match TRBD2. V dropped 7 bases and J dropped 13; count of bases not matched to a gene: 19. Germline V CDR1 and CDR2: MNHNS, SASEGT. The CDR3 totals 14 residues. CDR3 protein: CASTPSGGAGRTYF. For the CDR3, the DNA is TGTGCCAGCACCCCTAGTGGGGGAGCGGGACGGACCTACTTC.

The chain combines TRBV5-1 with TRBJ2-1; 8 bases line up with TRBD2. CDR1 and CDR2 from the germline V gene are SGHRS and YFSETQ. The CDR3 covers 17 residues. Unmatched junction bases numbered 14, after V lost 2 bases and J lost 7 bases. In nucleotides, the CDR3 is TGCGCCAGCAGCTTCTCGCCGGGCGCGGGAGGTGCGAATGAGCAGTTCTTC. Protein sequence: CASSFSPGAGGANEQFF. The full variable domain, its missing parts supplied by reference TRBV5-1 and TRBJ2-1, is KAGVTQTPRYLIKTRGQQVTLSCSPISGHRSVSWYQQTPGQGLQFLFEYFSETQRNKGNFPGRFSGRQFSNSRSEMNVSTLELGDSALYLCASSFSPGAGGANEQFFGPGTRLTVL.

The CDR3: CASSLTGPDYGYTF. The CDR3, as DNA: TGTGCCAGCAGCTTAACAGGGCCCGACTATGGCTACACCTTC. The rearrangement links TRBV7-9 to TRBJ1-2; D is possibly TRBD1 (6 bases). CDR1 and CDR2 from the germline V gene are SEHNR and FQNEAQ (reference sequence). Trimming stripped 2 bases from V and 3 bases from J, with 10 bases between. The CDR3 has 14 residues.

The chain is built from TRBV7-8 and TRBJ1-1; D unresolved. This CDR3 has 13 residues. Per the germline V gene, CDR1 is SGHVS and CDR2 is FQNEAQ. V lost 0 bases and J 5 bases, leaving 7 bases between the germline ends. CDR3 sequence reads: CASSLAPGTEAFF. In DNA, the CDR3 is TGTGCCAGCAGCTTAGCTCCGGGAACTGAAGCTTTCTTT.

The rearrangement links TRBV5-6 to TRBJ1-1, with 8 bases matching TRBD1. This CDR3 has 14 amino acids. V gave up 3 bases and J gave up 7 bases; unmatched junction bases: 8. Looked up from germline, CDR1 is SGHDT and CDR2 is YYEEEE. The CDR3 region has the DNA TGTGCCAGCAGCTCTACAGGGGGAGTGGGTGAAGCTTTCTTT. It encodes CASSSTGGVGEAFF.

This clone was seen just once. The chain joins TRBV19 to TRBJ1-1, with a possible D match to TRBD1 (5 bases). The germline V and J ends were trimmed by 3 bases and 10 bases, with 12 bases remaining between them. Germline CDR1 is LNHDA and CDR2 is SQIVND (reference sequence). The CDR3 consists of 12 residues. CDR3 sequence (DNA): TGTGCCAGTAGTATTACCGGGGGATTAGCTTTCTTT. Protein: CASSITGGLAFF. The full variable domain, its missing parts supplied by reference TRBV19 and TRBJ1-1, is DGGITQSPKYLFRKEGQNVTLSCEQNLNHDAMYWYRQDPGQGLRLIYYSQIVNDFQKGDIAEGYSVSREKKESFPLTVTSAQKNPTAFYLCASSITGGLAFFGQGTRLTVV.

V and J are TRBV28 and TRBJ1-1; D not certain. V lost 3 bases and J 7 bases, leaving 6 bases between the germline ends. CDR1 and CDR2 (germline): MDHEN, SYDVKM. The length of the CDR3 is 11 residues. The DNA of the CDR3 is TGTGCCAGCAGTTTGAGGCATGAAGCTTTCTTT. This encodes CASSLRHEAFF. Variable domain in full (rest from reference TRBV28 and TRBJ1-1): DVKVTQSSRYLVKRTGEKVFLECVQDMDHENMFWYRQDPGLGLRLIYFSYDVKMKEKGDIPEGYSVSREKKERFSLILESASTNQTSMYLCASSLRHEAFFGQGTRLTVV.

This chain joins TRBV7-8 and TRBJ1-2; a weak D match, TRBD1 (5 bases). The CDR3 covers 16 residues. V gave up 1 base and J gave up 4 bases, with 16 bases separating them. Germline V gene data show CDR1 as SGHVS and CDR2 as FQNEAQ. The CDR3 region has the DNA TGTGCCAGCAGCTTAGTCTTTGCGGACAAGACCTATGGCTACACCTTC. As protein: CASSLVFADKTYGYTF.